This T cell receptor (beta chain) originates from a study of blood T cell repertoires in COVID-19. Overall study context: The United States, Italy and Spain provided the acute and convalescent COVID-19 samples. From T cells, B-cell-depleted T cells, or PBMCs came the material, which was cDNA or gDNA.

The germline gives CDR1 LNHDA, CDR2 SQIVND (reference sequence). The CDR3 is 14 amino acids. Trimming cost V 3 bases and J 4 bases, with 9 bases left between them. This clone was seen once. Study processing details: How many nucleated cells were present was estimated from reference gene primer amplification. Produced via immunoSEQ multiplex PCR; TCRdb's table is partial and in-frame only. V, J and clone size are those of that table, while D and trimming were read from the DNA. Of roughly 85,000 clones listed, 80% to 90% were seen once; the top ten hold 25% to 30%. This receptor was obtained from a man aged 45-65 years with active or convalescent COVID-19. The chain carries TRBV19 and TRBJ1-4; the D gene is possibly TRBD1 (5 bases). The sample consisted of peripheral blood. CDR3: CASSMGHLNEKLFF. CDR3 nucleotides: TGTGCCAGTAGTATGGGGCACCTTAATGAAAAACTGTTTTTT.